The clone carrying this T cell receptor beta chain was seen many times. The source material, RNA transcripts, was used to amplify TCR beta CDR3 regions. Primed by the HTBI set, a first-round RT-PCR was run on the TCR CDR3. TCRdb processed the multiplex PCR reads anew with MiXCR; each CDR3 protein has one entry. This table has hundreds of thousands of distinct CDR3 sequences, roughly 13% appearing once. This sample was included in a study of T cells in Graves' hyperthyroidism and ophthalmopathy. Between the trimmed V and J ends, which lost 3 bases and 1 base, there was a span of 9 bases. The CDR3 runs to 14 residues.

The material sequenced was blood. The genes are TRBV12-3 or TRBV12-4 and TRBJ1-1; no clear D. The receptor's source is a young woman with Graves' hyperthyroidism. The CDR3 reads CASSLPYQNTEAFF. In DNA, the CDR3 is TGTGCCAGCAGTTTGCCATACCAGAACACTGAAGCTTTCTTT.